Listed below are T cell receptor beta chains from one sample, sequenced in a study of T cell responses to AZD1222 COVID-19 vaccine. TCRdb keeps only in-frame clones here, not all; method: immunoSEQ multiplex PCR. This sample has about 190,000 clones, with around 92% found just once. The sequencing here drew on peripheral blood, taken on day 0 of AZD1222 vaccination. The origin of the receptors is an adult in good health. Both conserved end residues are part of each CDR3. Fields, in order: clone size, D gene, V gene, J gene, CDR3 protein, CDR3 DNA. The D gene is left open where the match is weak. The size entry is marked missing in some rows and otherwise reads once, few, many or a size class.

abundance: -
d_gene: -
v_gene: TRBV7-9
j_gene: TRBJ1-3
CDR3aa: CASSLSRMGHSGNTIYF
CDR3nt: TGTGCCAGCAGCTTATCACGGATGGGGCACTCTGGAAACACCATATATTTT

abundance: once
d_gene: TRBD2
v_gene: TRBV20-1
j_gene: TRBJ2-5
CDR3aa: CSASPASGRRGETQYF
CDR3nt: TGCAGTGCTAGTCCGGCTAGCGGGAGAAGAGGAGAGACCCAGTACTTC

abundance: -
d_gene: TRBD1
v_gene: TRBV11-3
j_gene: TRBJ1-5
CDR3aa: CASSLNRGGNQPQHF
CDR3nt: TGTGCCAGCAGCTTGAACAGGGGGGGCAATCAGCCCCAGCATTTT

abundance: -
d_gene: -
v_gene: TRBV6-5
j_gene: TRBJ1-1
CDR3aa: CASSYSTANTEAFF
CDR3nt: TGTGCCAGCAGTTACTCCACAGCGAACACTGAAGCTTTCTTT

abundance: -
d_gene: -
v_gene: TRBV5-4
j_gene: TRBJ1-6
CDR3aa: CASSFRGSPLHF
CDR3nt: TGTGCCAGCAGCTTCAGGGGTTCACCCCTCCACTTT

abundance: -
d_gene: TRBD1
v_gene: TRBV28
j_gene: TRBJ1-2
CDR3aa: CASSFIGDRRNYGYTF
CDR3nt: TGTGCCAGCAGTTTCATTGGGGACAGGCGAAACTATGGCTACACCTTC

abundance: -
d_gene: -
v_gene: TRBV28
j_gene: TRBJ1-2
CDR3aa: CASTERVWQATNYGYTF
CDR3nt: TGTGCCAGCACCGAGCGGGTGTGGCAGGCGACTAACTATGGCTACACCTTC

abundance: -
d_gene: -
v_gene: TRBV6-5
j_gene: TRBJ2-7
CDR3aa: CASSSSGFTKQYF
CDR3nt: TGTGCCAGCAGTTCCTCGGGGTTTACGAAGCAGTACTTC

abundance: -
d_gene: TRBD1
v_gene: TRBV30
j_gene: TRBJ1-2
CDR3aa: CAWSPGQGIGYTF
CDR3nt: TGTGCCTGGAGCCCCGGACAGGGGATTGGCTACACCTTC

abundance: -
d_gene: -
v_gene: TRBV30
j_gene: TRBJ2-1
CDR3aa: CAWSPPGRYNEQFF
CDR3nt: TGTGCCTGGAGCCCACCGGGACGCTACAATGAGCAGTTCTTC

abundance: -
d_gene: TRBD2
v_gene: TRBV4-1
j_gene: TRBJ2-1
CDR3aa: CASSQWAGAGYNEQFF
CDR3nt: TGCGCCAGCAGCCAGTGGGCGGGAGCGGGTTACAATGAGCAGTTCTTC

abundance: -
d_gene: -
v_gene: TRBV5-6
j_gene: TRBJ1-2
CDR3aa: CASSLGGGERGYTF
CDR3nt: TGTGCCAGCAGCCTCGGGGGCGGGGAGCGCGGCTACACCTTC

abundance: -
d_gene: TRBD1
v_gene: TRBV2
j_gene: TRBJ2-7
CDR3aa: CASRRGDRGHEQYF
CDR3nt: TGTGCCAGCAGGAGGGGGGACAGGGGCCACGAGCAGTACTTC

abundance: -
d_gene: -
v_gene: TRBV9
j_gene: TRBJ2-3
CDR3aa: CASSVAGADTQYF
CDR3nt: TGTGCCAGCAGCGTAGCGGGGGCAGATACGCAGTATTTT

abundance: once
d_gene: -
v_gene: TRBV25-1
j_gene: TRBJ1-2
CDR3aa: CASSEGRNPYGYTF
CDR3nt: TGTGCCAGCAGTGAGGGACGAAATCCCTATGGCTACACCTTC

abundance: -
d_gene: TRBD1
v_gene: TRBV10-3
j_gene: TRBJ2-7
CDR3aa: CAIRPRDRAYEQYF
CDR3nt: TGTGCCATCAGACCCCGGGACAGAGCCTACGAGCAGTACTTC

abundance: -
d_gene: -
v_gene: TRBV2
j_gene: TRBJ2-3
CDR3aa: CASTTDTQYF
CDR3nt: TGTGCCAGCACGACAGATACGCAGTATTTT

abundance: -
d_gene: -
v_gene: TRBV5-4
j_gene: TRBJ2-1
CDR3aa: CASSLGLSNEQFF
CDR3nt: TGTGCCAGCAGCTTGGGGCTATCCAATGAGCAGTTCTTC

abundance: -
d_gene: -
v_gene: TRBV27
j_gene: TRBJ2-7
CDR3aa: CASRQIGRGGSYEQYF
CDR3nt: TGTGCCAGCAGACAAATCGGAAGGGGGGGATCCTACGAGCAGTACTTC

abundance: -
d_gene: -
v_gene: TRBV12-3/TRBV12-4
j_gene: TRBJ2-3
CDR3aa: CASSSGSTDTQYF
CDR3nt: TGTGCCAGCAGTTCAGGGAGCACAGATACGCAGTATTTT

abundance: -
d_gene: -
v_gene: TRBV7-9
j_gene: TRBJ2-2
CDR3aa: CVVRTGELFF
CDR3nt: TGTGTCGTTCGAACCGGGGAGCTGTTTTTT

abundance: -
d_gene: TRBD1
v_gene: TRBV19
j_gene: TRBJ2-4
CDR3aa: CASSERQGAKNIQYF
CDR3nt: TGTGCCAGTAGTGAGCGACAGGGGGCCAAAAACATTCAGTACTTC

abundance: -
d_gene: TRBD1
v_gene: TRBV28
j_gene: TRBJ1-2
CDR3aa: CASSLEQGAHGYTF
CDR3nt: TGTGCCAGCAGTTTAGAACAGGGGGCGCATGGCTACACCTTC

abundance: -
d_gene: -
v_gene: TRBV20-1
j_gene: TRBJ2-1
CDR3aa: CSARFGIEQFF
CDR3nt: TGCAGTGCTAGATTTGGGATCGAGCAGTTCTTC

abundance: once
d_gene: -
v_gene: TRBV24-1
j_gene: TRBJ2-1
CDR3aa: CATSDLNPSYNEQFF
CDR3nt: TGTGCCACCAGTGATTTGAATCCTAGCTACAATGAGCAGTTCTTC

abundance: -
d_gene: TRBD1
v_gene: TRBV28
j_gene: TRBJ2-1
CDR3aa: CASSSSGGPYNEQFF
CDR3nt: TGTGCCAGCAGTTCCTCAGGGGGCCCCTACAATGAGCAGTTCTTC

abundance: -
d_gene: TRBD2
v_gene: TRBV6-2/TRBV6-3
j_gene: TRBJ2-3
CDR3aa: CASSYIAGGPTDTQYF
CDR3nt: TGTGCCAGCAGTTACATAGCGGGAGGTCCCACAGATACGCAGTATTTT

abundance: -
d_gene: TRBD1
v_gene: TRBV3-1/TRBV3-2
j_gene: TRBJ1-6
CDR3aa: CASSQPGGKYNSPLHF
CDR3nt: TGTGCCAGCAGCCAGCCAGGGGGCAAATATAATTCACCCCTCCACTTT

abundance: -
d_gene: TRBD2
v_gene: TRBV5-1
j_gene: TRBJ2-3
CDR3aa: CASSLYPAGSTDTQYF
CDR3nt: TGCGCCAGCAGCTTGTATCCAGCGGGAAGCACAGATACGCAGTATTTT

abundance: once
d_gene: -
v_gene: TRBV19
j_gene: TRBJ1-5
CDR3aa: CASSMRPARRVNQPQHF
CDR3nt: TGTGCCAGTAGTATGAGGCCGGCAAGAAGGGTAAATCAGCCCCAGCATTTT

abundance: -
d_gene: -
v_gene: TRBV27
j_gene: TRBJ2-5
CDR3aa: CASSLRPDPRETQYF
CDR3nt: TGTGCCAGCAGTTTACGGCCCGATCCGAGAGAGACCCAGTACTTC

abundance: -
d_gene: TRBD2
v_gene: TRBV15
j_gene: TRBJ2-1
CDR3aa: CATSSKGRAENEQFF
CDR3nt: TGTGCCACCAGCTCAAAGGGGAGGGCCGAAAATGAGCAGTTCTTC

abundance: -
d_gene: -
v_gene: TRBV4-2
j_gene: TRBJ2-6
CDR3aa: CASSQVTSGANVLTF
CDR3nt: TGTGCCAGCAGCCAAGTTACCTCTGGGGCCAACGTCCTGACTTTC

abundance: -
d_gene: -
v_gene: TRBV2
j_gene: TRBJ2-2
CDR3aa: CASKRDLANTGELFF
CDR3nt: TGTGCCAGCAAAAGGGACTTAGCGAACACCGGGGAGCTGTTTTTT

abundance: -
d_gene: -
v_gene: TRBV9
j_gene: TRBJ1-2
CDR3aa: CASSVASGENYGYTF
CDR3nt: TGTGCCAGCAGCGTAGCTTCAGGAGAAAACTATGGCTACACCTTC

abundance: -
d_gene: -
v_gene: TRBV28
j_gene: TRBJ1-1
CDR3aa: CASSLRDSEAFF
CDR3nt: TGTGCCAGCAGCCTCCGAGACAGTGAAGCTTTCTTT

abundance: -
d_gene: TRBD2
v_gene: TRBV14
j_gene: TRBJ2-5
CDR3aa: CASSRGLAGVRSKETQYF
CDR3nt: TGTGCCAGCAGCCGAGGACTAGCGGGAGTAAGGAGTAAAGAGACCCAGTACTTC

abundance: -
d_gene: TRBD2
v_gene: TRBV11-2
j_gene: TRBJ2-3
CDR3aa: CASSLALAGFTDTQYF
CDR3nt: TGTGCCAGCAGCTTGGCCCTAGCGGGGTTCACAGATACGCAGTATTTT

abundance: -
d_gene: -
v_gene: TRBV11-3
j_gene: TRBJ1-2
CDR3aa: CASSPVGGYTF
CDR3nt: TGTGCCAGCAGCCCCGTCGGTGGCTACACCTTC

abundance: -
d_gene: TRBD1
v_gene: TRBV2
j_gene: TRBJ2-1
CDR3aa: CASRSTARGYNEQFF
CDR3nt: TGTGCCAGCAGATCGACAGCCAGGGGGTACAATGAGCAGTTCTTC

abundance: -
d_gene: TRBD1
v_gene: TRBV9
j_gene: TRBJ2-3
CDR3aa: CASSEGASSPDTQYF
CDR3nt: TGTGCCAGCAGCGAGGGGGCTAGCTCCCCAGATACGCAGTATTTT

abundance: -
d_gene: TRBD2
v_gene: TRBV7-2
j_gene: TRBJ2-4
CDR3aa: CASSGVGTSGDIQYF
CDR3nt: TGTGCCAGCAGCGGAGTAGGGACTAGCGGGGACATTCAGTACTTC

abundance: -
d_gene: -
v_gene: TRBV6-5
j_gene: TRBJ1-1
CDR3aa: CASSRGLLNTEAFF
CDR3nt: TGTGCCAGCAGTAGGGGACTGTTGAACACTGAAGCTTTCTTT

abundance: -
d_gene: TRBD2
v_gene: TRBV6-2/TRBV6-3
j_gene: TRBJ2-1
CDR3aa: CASSYRPRGSGSNEQFF
CDR3nt: TGTGCCAGCAGTTACCGCCCGCGGGGTAGCGGGAGCAATGAGCAGTTCTTC

abundance: -
d_gene: TRBD2
v_gene: TRBV4-1
j_gene: TRBJ2-1
CDR3aa: CASSQERLAGGGEQFF
CDR3nt: TGCGCCAGCAGCCAAGAAAGACTAGCGGGAGGCGGGGAGCAGTTCTTC

abundance: -
d_gene: -
v_gene: TRBV4-3
j_gene: TRBJ2-3
CDR3aa: CASSQLITDTQYF
CDR3nt: TGCGCCAGCAGCCAGTTGATCACAGATACGCAGTATTTT

abundance: -
d_gene: TRBD2
v_gene: TRBV6-1
j_gene: TRBJ2-7
CDR3aa: CASSEGTSGTYEQYF
CDR3nt: TGTGCCAGCAGTGAAGGGACTAGCGGGACCTACGAGCAGTACTTC

abundance: -
d_gene: -
v_gene: TRBV28
j_gene: TRBJ2-7
CDR3aa: CASSLIGEGDEQYF
CDR3nt: TGTGCCAGCAGTTTGATAGGGGAAGGCGACGAGCAGTACTTC

abundance: -
d_gene: TRBD1
v_gene: TRBV7-2
j_gene: TRBJ1-2
CDR3aa: CASSITGTGPNYGYTF
CDR3nt: TGTGCCAGCAGCATAACCGGGACAGGGCCTAACTATGGCTACACCTTC

abundance: once
d_gene: TRBD2
v_gene: TRBV7-9
j_gene: TRBJ2-5
CDR3aa: CASSEGLAGVETQYF
CDR3nt: TGTGCCAGCAGCGAGGGACTAGCGGGGGTCGAGACCCAGTACTTC

abundance: -
d_gene: -
v_gene: TRBV2
j_gene: TRBJ2-2
CDR3aa: CASSTTVSTGELFF
CDR3nt: TGTGCCAGCAGCACGACAGTATCCACCGGGGAGCTGTTTTTT

abundance: -
d_gene: -
v_gene: TRBV6-5
j_gene: TRBJ1-6
CDR3aa: CASTSGRVGNSPLHF
CDR3nt: TGTGCCAGCACCAGCGGAAGGGTCGGTAATTCACCCCTCCACTTT

abundance: once
d_gene: -
v_gene: TRBV5-4
j_gene: TRBJ2-2
CDR3aa: CASSSSGANTGELFF
CDR3nt: TGTGCCAGCAGCTCTTCGGGGGCGAACACCGGGGAGCTGTTTTTT

abundance: -
d_gene: TRBD2
v_gene: TRBV7-2
j_gene: TRBJ2-1
CDR3aa: CASSLGLAPFF
CDR3nt: TGTGCCAGCAGCTTAGGACTAGCTCCGTTCTTC

abundance: -
d_gene: -
v_gene: TRBV18
j_gene: TRBJ2-7
CDR3aa: CASSPIRGSYEQYF
CDR3nt: TGTGCCAGCTCACCAATCAGGGGATCCTACGAGCAGTACTTC

abundance: once
d_gene: -
v_gene: TRBV6-6
j_gene: TRBJ1-2
CDR3aa: CAITGGTNYGYTF
CDR3nt: TGTGCCATCACGGGGGGCACAAACTATGGCTACACCTTC

abundance: -
d_gene: -
v_gene: TRBV30
j_gene: TRBJ1-2
CDR3aa: CAWKQAGSYTF
CDR3nt: TGTGCCTGGAAGCAGGCAGGAAGCTACACCTTC

abundance: -
d_gene: TRBD1
v_gene: TRBV2
j_gene: TRBJ1-2
CDR3aa: CASSGRVRARTGGPNYGYTF
CDR3nt: TGTGCCAGCAGTGGAAGGGTTCGAGCGAGGACAGGGGGACCTAACTATGGCTACACCTTC